These 32 T cell receptor beta chains were all obtained from the same sample, sequenced in a study of T cells in Graves' hyperthyroidism and ophthalmopathy. TCR beta CDR3 sequences were amplified from RNA transcripts. The TCR CDR3 first-round RT-PCR relied on the HTBI primer set. MiXCR, run by TCRdb on the multiplex PCR reads, gives a single entry per CDR3 protein. The profile shows more than 300,000 distinct CDR3 sequences, over 11% of them singletons. The sequenced material came from blood. All receptors derive from a woman aged 55-69 years with Graves' hyperthyroidism.

This clonotype was detected a few times. The genes are TRBV20-1 and TRBJ2-2; TRBD2 agrees at 16 bases. V gave up 0 bases and J gave up 3 bases; unmatched junction bases: 7. Per the germline V gene, CDR1 is DFQATT and CDR2 is SNEGSKA (reference sequence). The CDR3 contains 19 residues. Here the CDR3 DNA reads TGCAGTGCTAGAGATCAGGGACTAGCGGGAGGGCCTTACACCGGGGAGCTGTTTTTT. It yields the protein CSARDQGLAGGPYTGELFF.

This clonotype was detected only a few times. This chain uses TRBV18 with TRBJ2-7, with TRBD2 matching over 13 bases. This CDR3 has 15 amino acids. V shed 5 bases, J shed 7 bases, and the junction held 8 bases outside the gene matches. The V gene's germline CDR1 is KGHSH and CDR2 LQKENI. The CDR3 sequence is CASSAGLAGVVEQYF. CDR3 in DNA: TGTGCCAGCTCAGCCGGACTAGCGGGAGTTGTGGAGCAGTACTTC. Looking up the rest from reference TRBV18 and TRBJ2-7 gives the full variable domain: NAGVMQNPRHLVRRRGQEARLRCSPMKGHSHVYWYRQLPEEGLKFMVYLQKENIIDESGMPKERFSAEFPKEGPSILRIQQVVRGDSAAYFCASSAGLAGVVEQYFGPGTRLTVT.

This clonotype was picked up many times. The CDR3 DNA follows: TGCGCCAGCAGCTTGGAGGGACTAGCGGGTTTAAACATTCAGTACTTC. Protein sequence: CASSLEGLAGLNIQYF. The V gene is TRBV5-1, the J gene TRBJ2-4; the match to TRBD2 covers 12 bases. J lost 6 bases, V lost 0 bases, and 4 bases had no gene match. Germline V gives CDR1 SGHRS, CDR2 YFSETQ. The CDR3 extends over 16 amino acids.

In this sample, this clonotype turned up a few times. This chain connects TRBV4-1 to TRBJ2-3, with 9 bases identical to TRBD2. The CDR3 is 23 residues long. The germline gives CDR1 MGHRA, CDR2 YSYEKL. The J segment lost 0 bases and the V segment lost 4 bases, leaving 26 bases of the junction unmatched. CDR3 amino acids: CASSPSPRPGLASLGPSTDTQYF. DNA of the CDR3: TGCGCCAGCAGCCCCTCCCCACGGCCGGGACTAGCTTCCCTCGGTCCTAGCACAGATACGCAGTATTTT.

Turning to this clonotype: A much larger clone is a single base away; this may be a read error. The genes are TRBV27 and TRBJ1-1; 9 positions match TRBD1. Germline CDR1 reads MNHEY; CDR2 reads SMNVEV (reference sequence). This CDR3 comprises 18 residues. Trimming removed 7 bases from V and 1 base from J; junction bases left unmatched: 16. Written as DNA, the CDR3 is TGTGCCAGCACCATACTCGCCGGGACAGGGTTACAGAACACTGAAGCTTTCTTT. Protein sequence: CASTILAGTGLQNTEAFF.

In this sample, this clonotype turned up many times. The CDR3 nucleotides are TGTGCCAGCAGCTTGGGACAGGGGGCGCAAGGCTATGGCTACACCTTC. Protein: CASSLGQGAQGYGYTF. J is TRBJ1-2 and V is TRBV11-3, with 12 bases lining up with TRBD1. The trim removed 3 bases at V and 4 bases at J, leaving 6 bases unmatched. Germline-derived CDR1 and CDR2 are SGHNT and YENEEA. The CDR3 is made up of 16 amino acids.

The sample holds a few counts of this clonotype. V is TRBV28 and J is TRBJ2-2; tentative D call: TRBD2 (5 bases). CDR1 is MDHEN and CDR2 is SYDVKM in the germline V gene. The V end lost 6 bases, the J end lost 9 bases, and 14 bases lay between the germline ends. This CDR3 has 13 amino acids. The CDR3 spells CASSAADSWELFF. Here the CDR3 DNA reads TGTGCCAGCAGCGCCGCGGACTCGTGGGAGCTGTTTTTT.

The sample holds many counts of this clonotype. The J gene is TRBJ1-4, the V gene TRBV28; no definite D call. V was pared by 1 base and J by 3 bases, with 18 bases between. CDR3 size: 18 residues. Per germline, CDR1 MDHEN and CDR2 SYDVKM. The CDR3 DNA reads TGTGCCAGCAGTTTATTCCCCCCCCCGGGTTCGGCTAATGAAAAACTGTTTTTT. This codes for CASSLFPPPGSANEKLFF.

This clonotype was observed at least ten times. This chain uses TRBV2 with TRBJ1-1; a possible D gene is TRBD1 (5 bases). Germline CDR1 SNHLY, CDR2 FYNNEI. With 7 bases removed from V and 3 bases from J, the gap between germline ends came to 15 bases. This CDR3 region has 14 residues. The chain's CDR3 is CASIPEGRYTEAFF. The CDR3 DNA sequence: TGTGCCAGCATTCCAGAGGGGAGATACACTGAAGCTTTCTTT.

There are many counts of this clonotype. The V call is TRBV27, the J call TRBJ1-5; possibly TRBD1 for D (5 bases). The CDR3 spans 14 residues. Germline V gene data show CDR1 as MNHEY and CDR2 as SMNVEV (reference sequence). The V end was cut by 4 bases, the J end by 2 bases, with 9 bases between. Written as DNA, the CDR3 is TGTGCCAGCAGTTGGGGCCCTGGCAATCAGCCCCAGCATTTT. It specifies CASSWGPGNQPQHF.

This clonotype has at least ten counts. The chain is built from TRBV7-3 and TRBJ2-1; D gene unclear. Germline V CDR1 and CDR2: SGHTA, FQGTGA. V was shortened by 3 bases and J by 4 bases, with 13 bases between the two germline ends. The CDR3 length is 15 residues. CDR3 nucleotide sequence: TGTGCCAGCAGCTTTTCCGGGTCGATATACAATGAGCAGTTCTTC. This codes for CASSFSGSIYNEQFF.

This clonotype was seen ten or more times. The rearrangement uses TRBV28 and TRBJ2-7, with 8 bases matching TRBD2. The CDR3 contains 16 residues. Germline V gene lookup returns CDR1 MDHEN and CDR2 SYDVKM. Trimming at V came to 3 bases and at J to 0 bases, leaving 7 bases not matched to a gene. The CDR3 DNA reads TGTGCCAGCAGTTTTTCTCTAGCGGGCCTCTCCTACGAGCAGTACTTC. This translates into CASSFSLAGLSYEQYF.

There are a few counts of this clonotype. Since a much larger clone is just one base distant, this may be a read error. The chain carries TRBV2 and TRBJ2-7; TRBD2 is a possible D gene (6 bases). V lost 9 bases, J lost 2 bases, and 14 bases lay in between. Germline V lookup: CDR1 SNHLY, CDR2 FYNNEI. CDR3 length: 13 residues. CDR3 DNA sequence: TGTGCCAGGGGGGGACGGGGTACCTACGAGCAGTACTTC. Translated: CARGGRGTYEQYF.

This clonotype came up many times. The chain has TRBV3-1 and TRBJ2-7; D uncertain. This CDR3 spans 15 amino acids. Germline CDR1 and CDR2: LGHDT and YNNKEL (reference sequence). Trimming cost V 0 bases and J 3 bases, with 12 bases left between them. The CDR3 nucleotides are TGTGCCAGCAGCCAAGATATGGCAGTCTTCTACGAGCAGTACTTC. Amino acids: CASSQDMAVFYEQYF.

The table lists this clonotype with many counts. The chain uses TRBV2 and TRBJ1-2; 9 positions match TRBD1. The CDR3 length is 14 residues. V was clipped by 2 bases and J by 6 bases; unmatched bases: 4. The germline gives CDR1 SNHLY, CDR2 FYNNEI. The CDR3 region is CASSEHGTGNGYTF. The CDR3 DNA sequence: TGTGCCAGCAGTGAACATGGGACAGGGAATGGCTACACCTTC.

The chain links TRBV11-3 to TRBJ1-2, with TRBD1 as a possible D gene (6 bases). Trimming removed 6 bases from V and 4 bases from J, with 15 bases in between. This CDR3 region has 14 residues. CDR1 and CDR2 from the germline V gene are SGHNT and YENEEA. CDR3 sequence reads: CASSRTDRRYGYTF. CDR3 nucleotides: TGTGCCAGCAGTAGGACAGATCGCCGCTATGGCTACACCTTC.

This clonotype was observed many times. The chain employs TRBV20-1 and TRBJ2-1; 9 bases agree with TRBD2. J lost 2 bases, V lost 0 bases, and 5 bases had no gene match. Per the germline V gene, CDR1 is DFQATT and CDR2 is SNEGSKA (reference sequence). CDR3 length: 16 residues. The CDR3 DNA sequence: TGCAGTGCTAGAGAAGTAGCGGGAGAAGCCTACAATGAGCAGTTCTTC. Translated, it gives CSAREVAGEAYNEQFF.

A few counts support this clonotype. The chain employs TRBV7-3 and TRBJ2-2, with unresolved D. Germline CDR1 is SGHTA and CDR2 is FQGTGA. This CDR3 has 13 residues. The ends were cut back, 1 base at V and 6 bases at J, with 6 bases in the middle. CDR3 bases: TGTGCCAGCAGCTTAAAAGGATCCGGGGAGCTGTTTTTT. It yields the protein CASSLKGSGELFF. The full variable domain, in which reference TRBV7-3 and TRBJ2-2 provide the parts outside the CDR3, is GAGVSQTPSNKVTEKGKYVELRCDPISGHTALYWYRQSLGQGPEFLIYFQGTGAADDSGLPNDRFFAVRPEGSVSTLKIQRTERGDSAVYLCASSLKGSGELFFGEGSRLTVL.

This clonotype was counted many times. This CDR3 reads CASSYSPDDSYEQYF. The CDR3 bases are TGTGCCAGCAGTTACTCTCCGGACGACTCCTACGAGCAGTACTTC. This sequence joins TRBV6-5 and TRBJ2-7; D unresolved. The CDR3 is 15 amino acids. Germline lookup yields CDR1 MNHEY and CDR2 SVGAGI. Trimming left V 0 bases short and J 0 bases short, with 9 bases between.

This clonotype came up many times. This chain joins TRBV5-8 and TRBJ1-4; D not resolved. The CDR3 spans 17 residues. The germline CDR1 and CDR2 sequences are SGHTS and YDEGEE. V shed 4 bases and J shed 7 bases, with 23 bases lying between them. CDR3 sequence: CASSHYLTSTQGEKLFF. As DNA, the CDR3 is TGTGCCAGCAGCCACTACTTGACCTCCACCCAAGGTGAAAAACTGTTTTTT. The full variable domain, its missing parts supplied by reference TRBV5-8 and TRBJ1-4, is EAGVTQSPTHLIKTRGQQATLRCSPISGHTSVYWYQQALGLGLQFLLWYDEGEERNRGNFPPRFSGRQFPNYSSELNVNALELEDSALYLCASSHYLTSTQGEKLFFGSGTQLSVL.

This clonotype was seen many times. The chain joins TRBV11-2 to TRBJ2-1, with a weak D call TRBD2 (6 bases). V lost 3 bases and J lost 10, with 16 bases in between. CDR1 and CDR2 from the germline V gene are SGHAT and FQNNGV. The CDR3 contains 14 residues. The CDR3, as DNA: TGTGCCAGCAGCTTCTGGCGGGGCCGAGGGGAGCAGTTCTTC. Its translation: CASSFWRGRGEQFF. Complete variable domain (other parts from reference TRBV11-2 and TRBJ2-1): EAGVAQSPRYKIIEKRQSVAFWCNPISGHATLYWYQQILGQGPKLLIQFQNNGVVDDSQLPKDRFSAERLKGVDSTLKIQPAKLEDSAVYLCASSFWRGRGEQFFGPGTRLTVL.

This clonotype has ten or more counts. The rearrangement uses TRBV20-1 and TRBJ2-7; tentatively, D is TRBD2 (5 bases). Germline values: CDR1 DFQATT, CDR2 SNEGSKA (reference sequence). The CDR3 sequence is 12 residues long. V lost 5 bases and J 6 bases, leaving 14 bases between the germline ends. Here the CDR3 DNA reads TGCAGTGCTCGAGGATTCCTAGCCGAGCAGTACTTC. Translated: CSARGFLAEQYF.

This clonotype occurred many times. This rearrangement joins TRBV5-6 to TRBJ1-2, with 9 positions matching TRBD1. This CDR3 is built from 17 residues. The germline gives CDR1 SGHDT, CDR2 YYEEEE. Trimming cost V 1 base and J 5 bases; bases outside gene matches: 12. The CDR3 region is CASSLSGTGNPRYGYTF. CDR3 DNA sequence: TGTGCCAGCAGCTTGTCTGGGACAGGGAATCCACGGTATGGCTACACCTTC.

The chain has TRBV15 and TRBJ1-2, with D maybe TRBD1 (5 bases). There are 17 residues in the CDR3. Germline V gene lookup returns CDR1 LNHNV and CDR2 YYDKDF (reference sequence). V shed 0 bases and J shed 7 bases, with 21 bases lying between them. This chain's CDR3 is CATSRDTRFAGNTGYTF. CDR3 in DNA: TGTGCCACCAGCAGAGATACCCGGTTCGCAGGGAACACTGGCTACACCTTC.

This clonotype was seen many times. V is TRBV7-8 and J is TRBJ2-5; possibly TRBD1 or TRBD2 for D (5 bases each). V gave up 5 bases and J gave up 6 bases, with 13 bases separating them. Germline CDR1 reads SGHVS; CDR2 reads FQNEAQ. This CDR3 has 13 residues. The CDR3 is CASSVGTAQTQYF. Here the CDR3 DNA reads TGTGCCAGCAGCGTGGGGACGGCCCAGACCCAGTACTTC.

The table lists this clonotype with a few counts. The genes are TRBV7-8 and TRBJ1-2, with a tentative D call TRBD1 (5 bases). Germline CDR1 SGHVS, CDR2 FQNEAQ. With 3 bases removed from V and 2 bases from J, the gap between germline ends came to 19 bases. CDR3 length equals 17 residues. The CDR3 region has the DNA TGTGCCAGCAGCTTTGGAGTTTTAGGCAGACAGAACTATGGCTACACCTTC. It translates to CASSFGVLGRQNYGYTF.

This clonotype was counted only a few times. Being one base from a much bigger clone, this may be a read error. The conserved closing phenylalanine or tryptophan is absent in this CDR3, likely reflecting a read error. The chain couples TRBV12-3 or TRBV12-4 to TRBJ1-5; 7 bases are shared with TRBD1. This CDR3 is built from 15 residues. The J segment lost 2 bases and the V segment lost 5 bases, leaving 6 bases of the junction unmatched. This chain's CDR3 is CASSLNGQGNQPQHS. CDR3 sequence (DNA): TGTGCCAGCAGTCTCAACGGACAGGGCAATCAGCCCCAGCATTCT.

This clonotype was seen ten or more times. The chain uses TRBV28 and TRBJ1-1; no reliable D call. The germline gives CDR1 MDHEN, CDR2 SYDVKM. The V gene lost 4 bases and the J gene lost 4 bases, with 10 bases spanning the gap. The CDR3 totals 13 residues. The CDR3 reads CASSSLQRTEAFF. CDR3 bases: TGTGCCAGCAGTTCGCTACAGCGCACTGAAGCTTTCTTT.

This clonotype appeared a few times. The chain combines TRBV27 with TRBJ2-1, with TRBD2 as a possible D gene (5 bases). This CDR3 spans 15 amino acids. Trimming removed 1 base from V and 1 base from J, with 8 bases in between. The V gene's germline CDR1 is MNHEY and CDR2 SMNVEV (reference sequence). In DNA form, the CDR3 reads TGTGCCAGCAGTTTATGGCGGGCTTCCTACAATGAGCAGTTCTTC. Its protein is CASSLWRASYNEQFF.

This clonotype has at least ten counts. CDR3 sequence: CASSAGQGADRYTF. The CDR3 coding sequence is TGCGCCAGCAGCGCCGGACAGGGGGCTGATCGCTACACCTTC. The chain links TRBV5-1 to TRBJ1-2; 11 bases match TRBD1. The length of the CDR3 is 14 residues. CDR1 is SGHRS, CDR2 YFSETQ, per germline. Germline trimming cut 4 bases from V and 9 bases from J; bases unmatched to any gene: 8.

This clonotype was observed many times. V usage is TRBV5-1 and J usage is TRBJ1-5, with a tentative D call TRBD1 (6 bases). Germline V gene lookup returns CDR1 SGHRS and CDR2 YFSETQ. With 0 bases removed from V and 5 bases from J, the gap between germline ends came to 9 bases. There are 14 residues in the CDR3. The CDR3 loop reads CASSLEGGYQPQHF. In DNA form, the CDR3 reads TGCGCCAGCAGCTTGGAAGGGGGGTATCAGCCCCAGCATTTT.

The CDR3 DNA is TGCGCCAGCAGCTACTGGCTAGCGGGCCAGCTGGACGAGCAGTACTTC. It is translated as CASSYWLAGQLDEQYF. The chain links TRBV5-1 to TRBJ2-7; 8 bases are shared with TRBD2. J lost 5 bases, V lost 3 bases, and 13 bases had no gene match. The CDR3 loop spans 16 amino acids. The germline V gene encodes CDR1 SGHRS and CDR2 YFSETQ.